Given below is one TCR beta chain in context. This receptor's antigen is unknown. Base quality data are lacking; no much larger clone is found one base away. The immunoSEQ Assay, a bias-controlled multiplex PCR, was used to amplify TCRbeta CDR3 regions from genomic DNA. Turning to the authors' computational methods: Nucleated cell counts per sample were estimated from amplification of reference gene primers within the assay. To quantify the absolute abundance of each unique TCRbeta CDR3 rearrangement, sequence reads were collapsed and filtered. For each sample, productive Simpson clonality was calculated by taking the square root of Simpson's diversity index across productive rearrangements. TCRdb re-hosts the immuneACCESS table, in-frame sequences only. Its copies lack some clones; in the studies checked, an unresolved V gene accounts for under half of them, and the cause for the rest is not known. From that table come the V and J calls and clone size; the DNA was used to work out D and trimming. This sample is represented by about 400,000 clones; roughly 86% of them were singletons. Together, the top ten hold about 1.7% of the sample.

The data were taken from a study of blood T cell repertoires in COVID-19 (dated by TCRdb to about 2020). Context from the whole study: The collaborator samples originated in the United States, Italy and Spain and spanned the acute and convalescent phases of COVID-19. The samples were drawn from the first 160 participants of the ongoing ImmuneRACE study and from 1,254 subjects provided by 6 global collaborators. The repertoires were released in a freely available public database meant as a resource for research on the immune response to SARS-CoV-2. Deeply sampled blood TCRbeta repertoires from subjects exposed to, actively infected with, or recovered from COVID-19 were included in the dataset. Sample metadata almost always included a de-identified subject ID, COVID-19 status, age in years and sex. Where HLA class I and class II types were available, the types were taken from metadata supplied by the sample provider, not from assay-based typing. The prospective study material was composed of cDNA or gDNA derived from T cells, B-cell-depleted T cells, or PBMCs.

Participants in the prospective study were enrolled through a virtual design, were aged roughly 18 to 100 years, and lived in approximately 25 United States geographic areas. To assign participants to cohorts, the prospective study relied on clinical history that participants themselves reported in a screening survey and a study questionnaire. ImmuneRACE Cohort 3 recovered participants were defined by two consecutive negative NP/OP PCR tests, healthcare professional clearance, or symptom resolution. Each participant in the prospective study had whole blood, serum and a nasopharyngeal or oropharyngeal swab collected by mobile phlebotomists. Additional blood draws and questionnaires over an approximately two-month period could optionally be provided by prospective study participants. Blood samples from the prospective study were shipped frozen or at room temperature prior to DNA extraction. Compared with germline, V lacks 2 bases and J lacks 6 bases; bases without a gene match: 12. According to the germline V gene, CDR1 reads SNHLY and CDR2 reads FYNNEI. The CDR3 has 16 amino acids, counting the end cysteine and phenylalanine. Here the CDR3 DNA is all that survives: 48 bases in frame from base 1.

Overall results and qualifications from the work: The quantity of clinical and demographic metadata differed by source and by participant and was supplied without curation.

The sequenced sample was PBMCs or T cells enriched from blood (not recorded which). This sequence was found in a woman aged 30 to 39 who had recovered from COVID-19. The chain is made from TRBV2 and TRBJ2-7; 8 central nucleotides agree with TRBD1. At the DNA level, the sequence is TGTGCCAGCAGTGAAAGACTACCCGGGACAGGAACCGAGCAGTACTTC. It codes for CASSERLPGTGTEQYF.